The 9 T cell receptor beta chains below come from one sample, sequenced in a study of cytomegalovirus exposure and HLA in healthy donors (dated by TCRdb to 2015 to 2018). Library generation was performed with the immunoSEQ multiplex PCR assay. A mixture of 60 forward primers for TCR Vbeta segments and 13 reverse primers for TCR Jbeta segments was used in the multiplex PCR. The table was pulled from immuneACCESS by TCRdb, which kept in-frame rearrangements only. Such tables lose some clones; where checked, under half of the loss comes from unresolved V genes, and the rest has no known cause. This sample has under 150,000 clones in its table, and roughly 71% of those were observed once. The top ten constitute roughly 8.3% of the sample. The sample comprised PBMCs. These receptors all come from a man aged 18 to 30 in good health and CMV-seropositive.

The DNA of the CDR3 is TGTGCCAGCAGACGACTAGCGGGGGGGCAGGAGACCCAGTACTTC. Protein product: CASRRLAGGQETQYF. The chain links TRBV7-6 to TRBJ2-5; 14 nucleotides match TRBD2. This CDR3 has 15 residues. Germline trimming cut 6 bases from V and 5 bases from J; bases unmatched to any gene: 5. Germline V gives CDR1 SGHVS, CDR2 FNYEAQ.

The V call is TRBV6-5, the J call TRBJ2-1, with a tentative D call TRBD1 (5 bases). The CDR3 has 14 amino acids. Trimming removed 5 bases from V and 4 bases from J, with 12 bases in between. Germline loops: CDR1 MNHEY, CDR2 SVGAGI. The DNA for the CDR3 is TGTGCCAGCAGTACTGACAGAGATTACAATGAGCAGTTCTTC. Residues: CASSTDRDYNEQFF.

The V and J genes are TRBV5-5 and TRBJ2-7, with D tentatively TRBD1 (6 bases). Per germline, CDR1 SGHKS and CDR2 YYEKEE (reference sequence). With 3 bases removed from V and 1 base from J, the gap between germline ends came to 20 bases. The CDR3 contains 17 residues. This CDR3 is CASSWDLRKGESYEQYV. CDR3 DNA sequence: TGTGCCAGCAGCTGGGATCTCCGGAAGGGGGAGTCCTACGAGCAGTACGTC.

This chain joins TRBV30 and TRBJ1-2; D unclear. This CDR3 region has 15 residues. Germline CDR1 GTSNPN, CDR2 SVGIG (reference sequence). The V gene lost 3 bases and the J gene lost 0 bases, with 14 bases spanning the gap. Written as DNA, the CDR3 is TGTGCCTGGAGGAACCCCGGGGTCTCTAACTATGGCTACACCTTC. It specifies CAWRNPGVSNYGYTF.

The DNA of the CDR3 is TGTGCCATACCGGGAGTCCCCCCGGATACGCAGTATTTT. Residues: CAIPGVPPDTQYF. J is TRBJ2-3 and V is TRBV2; maybe TRBD2 (6 bases). CDR3 length equals 13 residues. Germline V gene lookup returns CDR1 SNHLY and CDR2 FYNNEI. V was trimmed by 10 bases and J by 6 bases, leaving 17 bases between them. The variable domain in full, with the rest retrieved from reference TRBV2 and TRBJ2-3, is EPEVTQTPSHQVTQMGQEVILRCVPISNHLYFYWYRQILGQKVEFLVSFYNNEISEKSEIFDDQFSVERPDGSNFTLKIRSTKLEDSAMYFCAIPGVPPDTQYFGPGTRLTVL.

This rearrangement joins TRBV6-6 to TRBJ2-1, with 7 positions matching TRBD2. Unmatched junction bases numbered 13, after V lost 2 bases and J lost 9 bases. The CDR3 loop spans 16 amino acids. The germline gives CDR1 MNHNY, CDR2 SVGAGI (reference sequence). Here the CDR3 DNA reads TGTGCCAGCAGTTACGGTGGGGGGGGGACCCGTGGTGAGCAGTTCTTC. It translates to CASSYGGGGTRGEQFF.

The chain has TRBV11-2 and TRBJ2-2, with 12 bases lining up with TRBD2. CDR3 length: 16 amino acids. Germline V gene lookup returns CDR1 SGHAT and CDR2 FQNNGV. The V and J ends lost 3 bases and 6 bases, in that order; junction bases with no gene match: 5. CDR3 in amino acids: CASSFPSGGASGELFF. The DNA of the CDR3 is TGTGCCAGCAGCTTTCCTAGCGGGGGGGCCTCCGGGGAGCTGTTTTTT.

The V call is TRBV6-5, the J call TRBJ1-1; a possible D gene is TRBD1 (6 bases). The germline V gene encodes CDR1 MNHEY and CDR2 SVGAGI. This CDR3 has 14 residues. V gave up 9 bases and J gave up 0 bases, with 14 bases separating them. CDR3 DNA sequence: TGTGCCAGTGCTACAGGGATTATGAACACTGAAGCTTTCTTT. Residues: CASATGIMNTEAFF.

The rearrangement links TRBV20-1 to TRBJ2-1; 9 positions match TRBD1. CDR1 is DFQATT, CDR2 SNEGSKA, per germline (reference sequence). This CDR3 is 10 amino acids long. Unmatched junction bases numbered 8, after V lost 7 bases and J lost 16 bases. The CDR3 DNA reads TGCAGTGTAAGCAGGGACAGGGTTTTCTTC. Amino acid sequence: CSVSRDRVFF.